The rows below give T cell receptor beta chains drawn from one sample of a study of blood T cell repertoires in COVID-19. Repertoires were generated with immunoSEQ multiplex PCR, while TCRdb's copy carries only in-frame clones and drops some. The sample holds roughly 240,000 clones, around 87% seen once. Sequenced: peripheral blood. The receptors originated from a woman in her 30s who had recovered from COVID-19. The CDR3 runs from the conserved cysteine through the conserved F or W. The order of the fields is V gene, J gene, D gene, clone size, CDR3 protein, CDR3 DNA. A D gene is named only where the DNA matches it firmly. Rows give clone size only sometimes, using once, few, many, or a class for an expanded clone.

V gene: TRBV3-1/TRBV3-2
J gene: TRBJ1-3
D gene: .
clone size: .
CDR3 protein: CASKQGQSGNTIYF
CDR3 DNA: TGTGCCAGCAAACAGGGACAATCTGGAAACACCATATATTTT

V gene: TRBV4-1
J gene: TRBJ2-7
D gene: .
clone size: .
CDR3 protein: CASSQTTGPSYEQYF
CDR3 DNA: TGCGCCAGCAGCCAAACCACAGGGCCATCCTACGAGCAGTACTTC

V gene: TRBV7-3
J gene: TRBJ2-3
D gene: .
clone size: .
CDR3 protein: CASSNTGSTQYF
CDR3 DNA: TGTGCCAGCAGCAATACAGGGAGTACGCAGTATTTT

V gene: TRBV14
J gene: TRBJ2-2
D gene: .
clone size: .
CDR3 protein: CASSSTENPGNTGELFF
CDR3 DNA: TGTGCCAGCAGCTCAACAGAAAACCCTGGGAACACCGGGGAGCTGTTTTTT

V gene: TRBV19
J gene: TRBJ2-5
D gene: .
clone size: .
CDR3 protein: CASSQELVIGTQYF
CDR3 DNA: TGTGCCAGTAGTCAAGAACTAGTTATTGGGACCCAGTACTTC

V gene: TRBV24-1
J gene: TRBJ1-2
D gene: TRBD1
clone size: .
CDR3 protein: CATIIRQGHYGYTF
CDR3 DNA: TGTGCCACCATCATTCGACAGGGGCACTATGGCTACACCTTC

V gene: TRBV4-2
J gene: TRBJ1-4
D gene: .
clone size: .
CDR3 protein: CASSQERRGEKLFF
CDR3 DNA: TGTGCCAGCAGCCAAGAGAGGCGGGGAGAAAAACTGTTTTTT

V gene: TRBV5-1
J gene: TRBJ2-3
D gene: TRBD2
clone size: once
CDR3 protein: CASSLPSGEGDTQYF
CDR3 DNA: TGCGCCAGCAGCCTCCCAAGCGGGGAGGGAGATACGCAGTATTTT

V gene: TRBV6-1
J gene: TRBJ2-7
D gene: .
clone size: once
CDR3 protein: CASSGAGAPSYEQYF
CDR3 DNA: TGTGCCAGCAGTGGAGCAGGGGCCCCCTCCTACGAGCAGTACTTC

V gene: TRBV5-1
J gene: TRBJ1-1
D gene: TRBD1
clone size: .
CDR3 protein: CASSPRQGVTNTEAFF
CDR3 DNA: TGCGCCAGCAGCCCCCGACAGGGGGTAACGAACACTGAAGCTTTCTTT

V gene: TRBV4-2
J gene: TRBJ2-3
D gene: TRBD2
clone size: .
CDR3 protein: CASSQLTSGYTDTQYF
CDR3 DNA: TGTGCCAGCAGCCAACTGACTAGCGGCTACACAGATACGCAGTATTTT

V gene: TRBV7-2
J gene: TRBJ2-1
D gene: TRBD2
clone size: .
CDR3 protein: CASSFSGGGYNEQFF
CDR3 DNA: TGTGCCAGCAGCTTTAGCGGGGGGGGGTACAATGAGCAGTTCTTC

V gene: TRBV2
J gene: TRBJ2-2
D gene: .
clone size: .
CDR3 protein: CASKTDTGELFF
CDR3 DNA: TGTGCCAGTAAAACAGATACCGGGGAGCTGTTTTTT

V gene: TRBV10-3
J gene: TRBJ2-3
D gene: .
clone size: .
CDR3 protein: CAISADTDTQYF
CDR3 DNA: TGTGCCATCAGTGCAGACACAGATACGCAGTATTTT

V gene: TRBV19
J gene: TRBJ1-1
D gene: .
clone size: .
CDR3 protein: CASSSDRGTEAFF
CDR3 DNA: TGTGCCAGTAGTTCGGACCGGGGAACTGAAGCTTTCTTT

V gene: TRBV7-8
J gene: TRBJ1-2
D gene: .
clone size: once
CDR3 protein: CASSLGGEEGYGYTF
CDR3 DNA: TGTGCCAGCAGCTTAGGGGGAGAGGAGGGCTATGGCTACACCTTC

V gene: TRBV6-5
J gene: TRBJ2-7
D gene: TRBD1
clone size: once
CDR3 protein: CASSPMTGGMYEQYF
CDR3 DNA: TGTGCCAGCAGTCCCATGACAGGGGGAATGTACGAGCAGTACTTC

V gene: TRBV5-1
J gene: TRBJ2-2
D gene: .
clone size: .
CDR3 protein: CASSSSGVTGELFF
CDR3 DNA: TGCGCCAGCAGCAGCTCAGGGGTGACCGGGGAGCTGTTTTTT

V gene: TRBV7-6
J gene: TRBJ2-5
D gene: .
clone size: .
CDR3 protein: CASSPRQGGETQYF
CDR3 DNA: TGTGCCAGCAGCCCTCGACAGGGAGGCGAGACCCAGTACTTC

V gene: TRBV5-1
J gene: TRBJ2-7
D gene: TRBD1
clone size: .
CDR3 protein: CASSLPPRGPSYEQYF
CDR3 DNA: TGCGCCAGCAGCTTGCCCCCCAGGGGGCCTTCCTACGAGCAGTACTTC

V gene: TRBV6-1
J gene: TRBJ1-4
D gene: TRBD1
clone size: .
CDR3 protein: CASSGDRQGGTEKLFF
CDR3 DNA: TGTGCCAGCAGTGGAGACCGACAGGGGGGGACTGAAAAACTGTTTTTT

V gene: TRBV27
J gene: TRBJ1-1
D gene: .
clone size: .
CDR3 protein: CASSARRGQYTEAFF
CDR3 DNA: TGTGCCAGCAGTGCCCGTAGGGGCCAGTACACTGAAGCTTTCTTT

V gene: TRBV9
J gene: TRBJ2-1
D gene: .
clone size: .
CDR3 protein: CASSVSTETEQFF
CDR3 DNA: TGTGCCAGCAGCGTAAGCACAGAAACTGAGCAGTTCTTC

V gene: TRBV25-1
J gene: TRBJ1-1
D gene: TRBD1
clone size: .
CDR3 protein: CASSGRTGLGAFF
CDR3 DNA: TGTGCCAGCAGTGGGAGGACAGGTTTAGGCGCTTTCTTT

V gene: TRBV18
J gene: TRBJ2-1
D gene: TRBD2
clone size: few
CDR3 protein: CASSARGGTISNEQFF
CDR3 DNA: TGTGCCAGCTCGGCCCGGGGGGGCACAATCTCCAATGAGCAGTTCTTC

V gene: TRBV5-1
J gene: TRBJ2-2
D gene: TRBD2
clone size: .
CDR3 protein: CASSPNSGLAVNTGELFF
CDR3 DNA: TGCGCCAGCAGCCCAAACTCCGGACTAGCGGTGAACACCGGGGAGCTGTTTTTT

V gene: TRBV18
J gene: TRBJ1-5
D gene: .
clone size: .
CDR3 protein: CASSLTEGGNQPQHF
CDR3 DNA: TGTGCCAGCTCACTAACAGAGGGTGGTAATCAGCCCCAGCATTTT

V gene: TRBV28
J gene: TRBJ2-1
D gene: TRBD1
clone size: .
CDR3 protein: CASLHTDRDNEQFF
CDR3 DNA: TGTGCCAGCCTTCACACCGACAGGGACAATGAGCAGTTCTTC